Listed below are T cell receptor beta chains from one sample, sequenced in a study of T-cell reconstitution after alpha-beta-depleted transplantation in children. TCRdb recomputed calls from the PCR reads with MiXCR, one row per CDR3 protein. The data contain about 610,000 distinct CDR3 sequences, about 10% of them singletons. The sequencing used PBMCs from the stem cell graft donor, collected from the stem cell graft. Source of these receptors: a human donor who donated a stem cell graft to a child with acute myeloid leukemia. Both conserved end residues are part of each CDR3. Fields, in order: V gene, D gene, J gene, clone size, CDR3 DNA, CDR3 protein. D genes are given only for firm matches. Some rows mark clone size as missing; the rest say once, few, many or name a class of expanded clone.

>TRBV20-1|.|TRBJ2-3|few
TGCAGTGCTAGTCGGCCTTACGGAGCAGATACGCAGTATTTT
CSASRPYGADTQYF
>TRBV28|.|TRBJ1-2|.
TGTGCCAGCACCTCTCCCAGGGGTGATGGCTACACCTTC
CASTSPRGDGYTF
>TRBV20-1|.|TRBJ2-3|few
TGCAGTGCTAGGGCTCTAGCGGCGGGAGGGCAGGGGGCCACTAGCACAGATACGCAGTATTTT
CSARALAAGGQGATSTDTQYF
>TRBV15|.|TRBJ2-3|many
TGTGCCACCAGCAGAGCATCCAGAGAGGATAGGGCAGATACGCAGTATTTT
CATSRASREDRADTQYF
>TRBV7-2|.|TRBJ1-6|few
TGTGCCAGCAGCTTAGGAGGCAGAGGGTCCTATAATTCACCCCTCCACTTT
CASSLGGRGSYNSPLHF
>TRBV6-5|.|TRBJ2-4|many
TGTGCCAGCAGTTCGGGACTAGCCAAAAACATTCAGTACTTC
CASSSGLAKNIQYF
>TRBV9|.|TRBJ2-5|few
TGTGCCAGCAGCGTCTCACAAGTAGAGACCCAGTACTTC
CASSVSQVETQYF
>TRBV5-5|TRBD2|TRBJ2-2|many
TGTGCCAGCTTTCGGACTAGCGGGAACACCGGGGAGCTGTTTTTT
CASFRTSGNTGELFF
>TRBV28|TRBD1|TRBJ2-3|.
TGTGCCAGCAGCCGAGGGGACAGATCCACAGATACGCAGTATTTT
CASSRGDRSTDTQYF
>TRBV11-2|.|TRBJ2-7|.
TGTGCCAGCAGCTTAGCGGGGATGGGAGACTACGAGCAGTACTTC
CASSLAGMGDYEQYF
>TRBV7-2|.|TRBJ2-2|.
TGTGCCAGCAGCTTAGTAGGGGCGGCGGCCTACACCGGGGAGCTGTTTTTT
CASSLVGAAAYTGELFF
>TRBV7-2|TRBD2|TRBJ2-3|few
TGTGCCAGCAGCTTAGCGAGCGGGAGTGGGACAGATACGCAGTATTTT
CASSLASGSGTDTQYF
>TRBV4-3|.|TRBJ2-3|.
TGCGCCAGCAGCCAAGAGGTCTATGCGGGAGATACGCAGTATTTT
CASSQEVYAGDTQYF
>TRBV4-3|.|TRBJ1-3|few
TGCGCCAGCAGCCAAGGAAGTGCATCCTCTGGAAACACCATATATTTT
CASSQGSASSGNTIYF
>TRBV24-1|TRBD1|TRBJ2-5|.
TGTGCCACCAGTGATTTTGCAGGGGGCGCGGAGACCCAGTACTTC
CATSDFAGGAETQYF
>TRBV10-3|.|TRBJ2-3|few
TGTGCCATCAGTGAATCCCTAGCCTCCGATACGCAGTATTTT
CAISESLASDTQYF
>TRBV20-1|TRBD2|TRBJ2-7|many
TGCAGTGCGTTACCCGTTAGCGGGGCCTACGAGCAGTACTTC
CSALPVSGAYEQYF
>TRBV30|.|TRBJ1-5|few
TGTGCCTGGACCTTGGGGGGCAGAGATCAGCCCCAGCATTTT
CAWTLGGRDQPQHF
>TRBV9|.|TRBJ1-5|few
TGTGCCAGCAGCGTAGAATCCAATTGCTATGTTGAGCCCCAGCATTTT
CASSVESNCYVEPQHF
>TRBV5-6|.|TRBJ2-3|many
TGTGCCAGCAGCTTGGGGAAACTAGGATATACGCAGTATTTT
CASSLGKLGYTQYF
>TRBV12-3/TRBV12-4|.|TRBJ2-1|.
TGTGCCGAGGGTAGCGGCTACAATGAGCAGTTCTTC
CAEGSGYNEQFF
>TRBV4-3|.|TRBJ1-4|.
TGCGCCAGCAGCCAAGATCTGGGATGGGATGAAAAACTGTTTTTT
CASSQDLGWDEKLFF
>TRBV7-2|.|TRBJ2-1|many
TGTGCCAGCAGCCCCGGGATCGGGTACAATGAGCAGTTCTTC
CASSPGIGYNEQFF
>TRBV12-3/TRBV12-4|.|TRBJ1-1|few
TGTGCCAGCGGTACCTCCGGGGCCAACACTGAAGCTTTCTTT
CASGTSGANTEAFF
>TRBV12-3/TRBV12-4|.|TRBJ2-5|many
TGTGCCAGCAGGTCAGGGGTACGGGAGACCCAGTACTTC
CASRSGVRETQYF
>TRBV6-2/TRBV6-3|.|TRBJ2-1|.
TGTGCCAGCAGTTACGAGCCGGGAGACCCGTACAATGAGCAGTTCTTC
CASSYEPGDPYNEQFF
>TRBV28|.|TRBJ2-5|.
TGTGCCAGCAGTTTCGTAGCGCAGACCCAGTACTTC
CASSFVAQTQYF
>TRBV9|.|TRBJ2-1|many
TGTGCCAGCAGCGTGGAGCAAAAAGTCTACAATGAGCAGTTCTTC
CASSVEQKVYNEQFF